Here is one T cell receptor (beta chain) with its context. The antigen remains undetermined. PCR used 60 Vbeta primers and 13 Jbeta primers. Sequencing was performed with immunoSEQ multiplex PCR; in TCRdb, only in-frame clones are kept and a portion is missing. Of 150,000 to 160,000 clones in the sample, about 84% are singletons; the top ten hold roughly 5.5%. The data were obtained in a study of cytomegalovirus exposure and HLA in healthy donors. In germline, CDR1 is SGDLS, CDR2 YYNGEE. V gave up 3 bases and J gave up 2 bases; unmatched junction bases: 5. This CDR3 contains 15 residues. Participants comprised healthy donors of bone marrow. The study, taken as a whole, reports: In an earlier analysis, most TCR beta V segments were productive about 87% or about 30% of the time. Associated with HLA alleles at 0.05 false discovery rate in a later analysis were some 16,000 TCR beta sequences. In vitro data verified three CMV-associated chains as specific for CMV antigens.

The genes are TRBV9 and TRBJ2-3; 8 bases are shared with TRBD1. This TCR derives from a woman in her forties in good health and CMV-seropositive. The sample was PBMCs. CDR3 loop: CASSGRQGTTDTQYF. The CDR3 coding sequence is TGTGCCAGCAGCGGCCGACAGGGGACCACAGATACGCAGTATTTT.